These 10 T cell receptor beta chains were sequenced from one sample in a study of tumor and adjacent non-tumor tissue in lung cancer. No cell sorting was done before RNA was extracted from the tissue. Distant lung tissue was collected more than 3 cm away from the tumor edge. TCRbeta libraries were built with three rounds of nested PCR, modified from ARM-PCR. TCRdb fed the multiplex PCR reads into MiXCR, producing one record per CDR3 protein. The data show more than 55,000 distinct CDR3 sequences, around two thirds seen once. The sequenced sample was distant non-tumor lung tissue. The source is a man in his 70s with non-small cell lung cancer.

The chain has TRBV11-3 and TRBJ2-2; 9 positions match TRBD2. Germline values: CDR1 SGHNT, CDR2 YENEEA. The CDR3 is made up of 15 amino acids. The J segment lost 6 bases and the V segment lost 9 bases, leaving 11 bases of the junction unmatched. The DNA of the CDR3 is TGTGCCAGTAACTTTACCGGGACTAGCCCCGGGGAGCTGTTTTTT. It is translated as CASNFTGTSPGELFF.

Turning to this clonotype: A read error may be the cause here, since a much bigger clone is one base away. The CDR3 sequence is CASNHRSYEHYF. As DNA, the CDR3 is TGTGCCAGTAATCATCGCTCCTACGAGCATTACTTC. The chain uses TRBV28 and TRBJ2-7; D unclear. Germline-derived CDR1 and CDR2 are MDHEN and SYDVKM. This CDR3 is 12 amino acids long.

The chain couples TRBV11-2 to TRBJ2-7; possibly TRBD1 for D (5 bases). Germline V gives CDR1 SGHAT, CDR2 FQNNGV. Trimming shortened V by 5 bases and J by 7 bases, and 12 bases separated the two germline ends. The CDR3 covers 12 residues. The CDR3 DNA sequence: TGTGCCAGCAGCCCCAGGGATAAGGAGCAGTACTTC. This codes for CASSPRDKEQYF.

To note about this clonotype: A read error may be the cause here, since a much bigger clone is one base away. The V gene is TRBV6-1, the J gene TRBJ1-2; maybe TRBD1 (5 bases). V lost 6 bases, J lost 4 bases, and 15 bases lay in between. The CDR3 covers 14 residues. Germline V gene data show CDR1 as MNHNS and CDR2 as SASEGT. The CDR3 here is CASRRGGLGYGYTF. Written as DNA, the CDR3 is TGTGCCAGCAGAAGGGGTGGCCTCGGCTATGGCTACACCTTC.

The chain joins TRBV6-2 or TRBV6-3 to TRBJ2-1; 8 nucleotides align to TRBD2. The CDR3 is made up of 16 amino acids. The germline gives CDR1 MNHEY, CDR2 SVGEGT. The ends lost 2 bases at V and 15 bases at J; junction bases unmatched: 18. In nucleotides, the CDR3 is TGTGCCAGCAGTTACGATCGGGGGGGCCCCTACAATGAACGGTTCTTC. Translated: CASSYDRGGPYNERFF.

This clonotype has just a few counts. This clone may be a read error of a much larger clone one base away. V is TRBV10-3 and J is TRBJ2-1, with D possibly matching TRBD1 (5 bases). V was shortened by 4 bases and J by 7 bases, with 14 bases between the two germline ends. There are 14 residues in the CDR3. Germline-derived CDR1 and CDR2 are ENHRY and SYGVKD. CDR3 amino acids: CAISGTRGLNEQFF. Written as DNA, the CDR3 is TGTGCCATCAGTGGGACAAGGGGCCTAAATGAGCAGTTCTTC.

Comment on this clonotype: The germline gene is not matched at one end of the junction; a read error may be the cause. V usage is TRBV11-2 and J usage is TRBJ2-6; 8 nucleotides agree with TRBD2. The germline CDR1 and CDR2 sequences are SGHAT and FQNNGV. The CDR3 extends over 17 amino acids. CDR3 sequence: CASNSREGSSGTNVLTF. The CDR3 nucleotides are TGTGCCAGCAACTCCCGGGAGGGTAGCTCTGGGACCAACGTCCTGACTTTC.

On this clonotype itself: The junction does not match germline at one end; this may be a read error. The chain combines TRBV6-2 or TRBV6-3 with TRBJ1-5; D call uncertain. The DNA end is more similar to TRBJ2-3, so the J call may be wrong. The CDR3 totals 13 residues. CDR1 MNHEY and CDR2 SVGEGT come from the germline V gene. The chain's CDR3 is CVSIYHGNQPQYF. Here the CDR3 DNA reads TGTGTCAGCATTTACCACGGCAATCAGCCCCAGTATTTT.

This clonotype was recorded a few times. J is TRBJ2-6 and V is TRBV4-2; D is ambiguous. The V gene lost 2 bases and the J gene lost 4 bases, with 24 bases spanning the gap. Germline V gives CDR1 LGHNA, CDR2 YNFKEQ. CDR3 length: 20 residues. The CDR3 reads CASSQSRTPLHYPGANVLTF. Written as DNA, the CDR3 is TGTGCCAGCAGCCAATCTAGGACCCCACTACATTACCCCGGGGCCAACGTCCTGACTTTC.

As for this clonotype: With a much larger clone just one base away, this may be a read error. The chain employs TRBV6-1 and TRBJ2-1, with D perhaps assigned TRBD1 or TRBD2 (6 bases each). This CDR3 contains 14 residues. The germline CDR1 and CDR2 sequences are MNHNS and SASEGT. In nucleotides, the CDR3 is TGTGTCAGCAGTGTAGGGGGGAACTGGAATGAGCAGTTCTTC. This translates into CVSSVGGNWNEQFF.